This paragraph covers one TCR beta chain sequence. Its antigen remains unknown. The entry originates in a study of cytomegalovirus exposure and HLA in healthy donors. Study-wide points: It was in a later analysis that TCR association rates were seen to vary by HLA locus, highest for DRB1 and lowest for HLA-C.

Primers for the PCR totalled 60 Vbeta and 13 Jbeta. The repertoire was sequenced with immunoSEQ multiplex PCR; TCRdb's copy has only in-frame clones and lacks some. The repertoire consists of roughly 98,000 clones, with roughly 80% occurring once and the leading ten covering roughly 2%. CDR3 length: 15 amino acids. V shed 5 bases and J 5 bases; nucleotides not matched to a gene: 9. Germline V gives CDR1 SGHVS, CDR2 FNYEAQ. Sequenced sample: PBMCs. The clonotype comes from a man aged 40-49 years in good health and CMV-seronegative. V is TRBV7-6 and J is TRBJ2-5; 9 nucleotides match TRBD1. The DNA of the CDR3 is TGTGCCAGCAGCCCGGGGACAGGGTCCGGGGAGACCCAGTACTTC. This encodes CASSPGTGSGETQYF.